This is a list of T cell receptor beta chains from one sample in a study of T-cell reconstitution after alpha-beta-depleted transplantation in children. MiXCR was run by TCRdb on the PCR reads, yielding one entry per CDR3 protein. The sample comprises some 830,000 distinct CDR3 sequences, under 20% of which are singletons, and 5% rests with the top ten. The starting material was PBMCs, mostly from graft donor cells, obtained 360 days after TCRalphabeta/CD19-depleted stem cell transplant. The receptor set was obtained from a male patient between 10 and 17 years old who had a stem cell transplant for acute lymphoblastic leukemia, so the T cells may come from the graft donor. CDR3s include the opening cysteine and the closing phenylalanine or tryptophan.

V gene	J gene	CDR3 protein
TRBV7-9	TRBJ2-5	CASSSTTGGARQETQYF
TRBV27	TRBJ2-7	CASSVHPPLYEQYF
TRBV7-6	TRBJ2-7	CASSSTYRDGLSKGFYEQYF
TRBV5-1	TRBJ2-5	CASTTPDRGYQETQYF
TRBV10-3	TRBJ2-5	CAIRLADRETQYF
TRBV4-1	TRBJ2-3	CASSPWAHRADTQYF
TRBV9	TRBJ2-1	CASSPRTSRAHEQFF
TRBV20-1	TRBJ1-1	CSAIQGIEAFF
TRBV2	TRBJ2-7	CASSERTPGKSHEQYF
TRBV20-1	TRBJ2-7	CSARGTGGNEQYF
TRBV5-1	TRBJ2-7	CASSLVRDTESSSYEQYF
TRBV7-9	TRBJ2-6	CASTSLGAVTGANVLTF
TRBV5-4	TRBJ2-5	CASSLPDNQETQYF
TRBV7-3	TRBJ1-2	CASSPRRGGGYTF
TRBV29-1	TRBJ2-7	CSVHSGTGYLRRQYF
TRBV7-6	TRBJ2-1	CASSLESLGIYNEQFF
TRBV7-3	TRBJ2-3	CASSLYRSTDTQYF
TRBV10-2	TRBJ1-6	CASSGHGTVNSPLHF
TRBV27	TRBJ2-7	CASSWDYLDEQYF
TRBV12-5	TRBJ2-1	CASGLALPLARENNEQFF
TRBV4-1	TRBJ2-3	CASSHSKDADTQYF
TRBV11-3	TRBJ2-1	CASSYLYGRYNEQFF
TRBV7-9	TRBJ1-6	CASSLWDSPLHF
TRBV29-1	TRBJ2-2	CAGTGAAGELFF
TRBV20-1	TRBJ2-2	CSAYPDQNTGELFF
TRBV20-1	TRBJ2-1	CSARRSRIATNEQFF
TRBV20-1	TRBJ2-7	CSAILRGLEQYF
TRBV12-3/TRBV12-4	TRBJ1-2	CASSLRKMGQGVYGYTF
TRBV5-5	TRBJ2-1	CASSSGTSGAYNEQFF
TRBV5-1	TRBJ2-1	CASSFLGTSGRNNEQFF
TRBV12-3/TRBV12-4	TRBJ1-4	CASSLRGGDEKLFF
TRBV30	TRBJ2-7	CAWSQDYEQYF
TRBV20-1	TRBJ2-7	CSARDGRFYEQYF
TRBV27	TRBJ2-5	CASSWAQGTAQYF
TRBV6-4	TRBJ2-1	CASSRLAGFPNEQFF
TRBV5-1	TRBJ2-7	CASSLVGQGSGEQYF
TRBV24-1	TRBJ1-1	CATSVEVEAFF
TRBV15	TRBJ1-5	CATSPIADQPQHF
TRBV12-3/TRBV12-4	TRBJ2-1	CASSFPPVNHEQFF
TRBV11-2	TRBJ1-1	CASSLGRQLEAFF
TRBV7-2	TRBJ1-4	CASSPRDRSEKLFF
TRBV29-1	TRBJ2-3	CSVVGDTQYF
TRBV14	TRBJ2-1	CASSKTIVLSNEQFF
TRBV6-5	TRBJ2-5	CASSYLAGVRETQYF
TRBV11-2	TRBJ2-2	CASSISRGYTTGELFF
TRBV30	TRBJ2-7	CAWSVQNGYEQYF
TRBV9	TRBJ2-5	CASGAVRTQYF
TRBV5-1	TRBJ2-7	CASRGALSYEQYF
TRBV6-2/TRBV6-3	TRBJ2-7	CASSDRAGSSYEQYF
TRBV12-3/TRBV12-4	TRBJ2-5	CASSGGGGTWTQYF
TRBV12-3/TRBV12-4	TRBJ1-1	CASSSHRTNTEAFF
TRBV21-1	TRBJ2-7	CASSAKQDYEQYF
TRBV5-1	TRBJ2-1	CASSFTGEGDEQFF
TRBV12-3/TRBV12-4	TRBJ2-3	CASSPLLDQTSTDTQYF
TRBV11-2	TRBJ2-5	CASSFPTWGGETQYF
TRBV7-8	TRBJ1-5	CASSLAGRGRNQPQHF
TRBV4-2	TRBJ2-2	CASSQGLASGNTGELFF
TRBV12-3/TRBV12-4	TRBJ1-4	CASTSKEKLFF
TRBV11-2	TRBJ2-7	CASSLVTAYEQYF